The 23 T cell receptor beta chains in this list originate from one sample, sequenced in a study of T cells in Graves' hyperthyroidism and ophthalmopathy. It was RNA transcripts that yielded the amplified TCR beta CDR3 regions. The HTBI primer set drove a first-round RT-PCR of the TCR CDR3. A single record per CDR3 protein comes from TCRdb applying MiXCR to the multiplex PCR reads. This sample has about 360,000 distinct CDR3 sequences; about a fifth occur once, and the top ten carry approximately 4%. Sequencing used blood. All receptors come from a woman aged 18 to 35 with Graves' hyperthyroidism.

The chain combines TRBV12-3 or TRBV12-4 with TRBJ1-1, with D unclear. The CDR3 runs 12 residues. Trimming left V 6 bases short and J 6 bases short, with 11 bases between. CDR3 residues: CASRPRRAEAFF. CDR3 DNA: TGTGCCAGCAGACCAAGACGGGCTGAAGCTTTCTTT.

V is TRBV7-2 and J is TRBJ2-7; 7 bases fit TRBD2. V gave up 7 bases and J gave up 1 base; unmatched junction bases: 10. Germline V gives CDR1 SGHTA, CDR2 FQGNSA. CDR3 size: 15 residues. As DNA, the CDR3 is TGTGCCAGCACCCAGCAGGCTAGCGGTTCCTACGAGCAGTACTTC. Translating it yields CASTQQASGSYEQYF.

This clonotype was seen repeatedly, ten times or more. The genes are TRBV10-3 and TRBJ1-1; TRBD1 agrees at 9 bases. This CDR3 contains 15 residues. Germline lookup yields CDR1 ENHRY and CDR2 SYGVKD. V lost 5 bases, J lost 4 bases, and 8 bases stayed unmatched. The CDR3 region is CAISKRTGGGTEAFF. CDR3 in DNA: TGTGCCATCAGTAAAAGAACAGGGGGCGGCACTGAAGCTTTCTTT.

This clonotype was picked up a small number of times. This chain connects TRBV4-1 to TRBJ1-2, with a possible D match to TRBD1 (5 bases). CDR3 length: 17 amino acids. The V gene lost 1 base and the J gene lost 2 bases, with 17 bases spanning the gap. Per germline, CDR1 MGHRA and CDR2 YSYEKL. CDR3: CASSQGTARGPNYGYTF. The DNA for the CDR3 is TGCGCCAGCAGCCAAGGAACGGCCCGGGGACCAAACTATGGCTACACCTTC.

This clonotype was recorded many times. The rearrangement uses TRBV12-3 or TRBV12-4 and TRBJ1-5; unclear D gene. The V gene lost 4 bases and the J gene lost 4 bases, with 14 bases spanning the gap. The CDR3 contains 15 residues. CDR3 sequence: CASSSTGVGNQPQHF. The CDR3 DNA reads as TGTGCCAGCAGTTCGACTGGGGTTGGGAATCAGCCCCAGCATTTT.

This clonotype was picked up many times. The chain has TRBV12-3 or TRBV12-4 and TRBJ1-1, with D unresolved. Trimming shortened V by 5 bases and J by 1 base, and 17 bases separated the two germline ends. The CDR3 loop spans 16 amino acids. CDR3 DNA sequence: TGTGCCAGCAGTCCGAATTGGGAGGGAGGGAACACTGAAGCTTTCTTT. The encoded protein is CASSPNWEGGNTEAFF.

This clonotype showed up many times. The V gene is TRBV28, the J gene TRBJ2-7; D may be TRBD2 (6 bases). This CDR3 has 13 residues. Germline V gene sequence: CDR1 MDHEN, CDR2 SYDVKM. CDR3 protein: CATSLWGVSEQYF. CDR3 sequence (DNA): TGTGCTACGTCCCTGTGGGGGGTGAGCGAGCAGTACTTC.

This clonotype was counted ten times or more. V and J are TRBV29-1 and TRBJ1-1; D call uncertain. The ends were cut back, 6 bases at V and 0 bases at J, with 8 bases in the middle. CDR1 is SQVTM, CDR2 ANQGSEA, per germline. This CDR3 is 12 amino acids long. The CDR3: CSVDGMNTEAFF. For the CDR3, the DNA is TGCAGCGTGGACGGGATGAACACTGAAGCTTTCTTT.

The CDR3 DNA reads TGCGCCAGCAGCTCGAATCAGGAGGGATTCGAGCAGTACTTC. Translating it yields CASSSNQEGFEQYF. The chain carries TRBV5-1 and TRBJ2-7; D might be TRBD2 (6 bases). V was trimmed by 3 bases and J by 6 bases, leaving 16 bases between them. Germline CDR1 reads SGHRS; CDR2 reads YFSETQ. The CDR3 loop spans 14 amino acids.

Ten or more counts support this clonotype. This chain links TRBV5-1 with TRBJ2-5; D unresolved. Germline V gene lookup returns CDR1 SGHRS and CDR2 YFSETQ. The CDR3 spans 14 residues. The germline V and J ends were trimmed by 3 bases and 1 base, with 10 bases remaining between them. This chain's CDR3 is CASSYGGPQETQYF. The CDR3 DNA sequence: TGCGCCAGCAGCTACGGTGGACCCCAAGAGACCCAGTACTTC. The variable domain in full, completed from reference TRBV5-1 and TRBJ2-5, reads KAGVTQTPRYLIKTRGQQVTLSCSPISGHRSVSWYQQTPGQGLQFLFEYFSETQRNKGNFPGRFSGRQFSNSRSEMNVSTLELGDSALYLCASSYGGPQETQYFGPGTRLLVL.

The sample holds many counts of this clonotype. The rearrangement uses TRBV27 and TRBJ1-1, with 7 nucleotides matching TRBD1. Germline-derived CDR1 and CDR2 are MNHEY and SMNVEV (reference sequence). The CDR3 length is 12 residues. Unmatched junction bases numbered 5, after V lost 11 bases and J lost 2 bases. CDR3 sequence reads: CAVGDSNTEAFF. The DNA for the CDR3 is TGTGCCGTGGGGGACAGCAACACTGAAGCTTTCTTT.

This clonotype occurred many times. V gene TRBV6-5 combines with J gene TRBJ2-7; D perhaps matches TRBD2 (5 bases). V was shortened by 0 bases and J by 0 bases, with 9 bases between the two germline ends. This CDR3 region has 15 residues. Per germline, CDR1 MNHEY and CDR2 SVGAGI. In DNA, the CDR3 is TGTGCCAGCAGTTACTCTGGCGGGCCCTCCTACGAGCAGTACTTC. Translating it yields CASSYSGGPSYEQYF.

This clonotype was seen only a few times. V usage is TRBV5-1 and J usage is TRBJ1-6; D call uncertain. V lost 5 bases, J lost 6 bases, and 15 bases lay in between. CDR3 length equals 15 residues. CDR1 is SGHRS, CDR2 YFSETQ, per germline. In DNA form, the CDR3 reads TGCGCCAGCAGAGTTGACGTGCCCGTTAATTCACCCCTCCACTTT. Residues: CASRVDVPVNSPLHF. The whole variable domain, remainder taken from reference TRBV5-1 and TRBJ1-6, is KAGVTQTPRYLIKTRGQQVTLSCSPISGHRSVSWYQQTPGQGLQFLFEYFSETQRNKGNFPGRFSGRQFSNSRSEMNVSTLELGDSALYLCASRVDVPVNSPLHFGNGTRLTVT.

This clonotype was picked up many times. The V gene is TRBV6-2 or TRBV6-3, the J gene TRBJ1-1; the D is unclear. The CDR3 is 13 residues long. Germline CDR1 reads MNHEY; CDR2 reads SVGEGT. The V end lost 4 bases, the J end lost 0 bases, and 6 bases lay between the germline ends. Written as DNA, the CDR3 is TGTGCCAGCAGTTCAATCATGAACACTGAAGCTTTCTTT. Amino acids: CASSSIMNTEAFF.

V and J are TRBV29-1 and TRBJ2-5, with a tentative D call TRBD2 (5 bases). Germline CDR1 reads SQVTM; CDR2 reads ANQGSEA. Trimming took 0 bases from V and 1 from J, leaving 15 bases between them. The CDR3 totals 16 residues. CDR3 coding DNA: TGCAGCGTTGAAGAGTTTGGAGGCGTTCCCCAAGAGACCCAGTACTTC. This codes for CSVEEFGGVPQETQYF.

In this sample, this clonotype turned up many times. The V gene is TRBV6-5, the J gene TRBJ2-5; D gene ambiguous. Germline V gene sequence: CDR1 MNHEY, CDR2 SVGAGI. V was clipped by 0 bases and J by 4 bases, with 9 bases between them. This CDR3 has 14 residues. CDR3 bases: TGTGCCAGCAGTTACTCTGGGCGGTCAGAGACCCAGTACTTC. Translated: CASSYSGRSETQYF.

This clonotype was observed a few times. This sequence joins TRBV4-2 and TRBJ1-2, with D tentatively TRBD1 (5 bases). V was pared by 1 base and J by 0 bases, with 12 bases between. The V gene's germline CDR1 is LGHNA and CDR2 YNFKEQ. The CDR3 extends over 16 amino acids. DNA of the CDR3: TGTGCCAGCAGCCAAGGATTGGGGCTAGCTAACTATGGCTACACCTTC. Its translation: CASSQGLGLANYGYTF.

This clonotype appeared many times. This sequence joins TRBV6-5 and TRBJ2-5; the D is unclear. V was shortened by 0 bases and J by 4 bases, with 9 bases between the two germline ends. Germline-derived CDR1 and CDR2 are MNHEY and SVGAGI. The length of the CDR3 is 14 residues. The CDR3 region is CASSYSGPRETQYF. For the CDR3, the DNA is TGTGCCAGCAGTTACTCGGGTCCGAGAGAGACCCAGTACTTC.

This clonotype was seen many times. This sequence joins TRBV3-1 and TRBJ1-1; D gene uncertain. Germline CDR1 is LGHDT and CDR2 is YNNKEL (reference sequence). The CDR3 is 12 amino acids. Trimming shortened V by 3 bases and J by 6 bases, and 8 bases separated the two germline ends. This CDR3 is CASSQTAAEAFF. CDR3 DNA sequence: TGTGCCAGCAGCCAGACGGCCGCTGAAGCTTTCTTT.

This clonotype was observed many times. The chain recombines TRBV12-3 or TRBV12-4 with TRBJ1-1; 7 bases line up with TRBD1. V shed 5 bases and J 1 base; nucleotides not matched to a gene: 1. This CDR3 has 13 amino acids. CDR3 residues: CASSTGENTEAFF. For the CDR3, the DNA is TGTGCCAGCAGTACAGGGGAGAACACTGAAGCTTTCTTT.

The chain recombines TRBV20-1 with TRBJ2-2, with D possibly called TRBD1 or TRBD2 (5 bases each). This CDR3 comprises 16 residues. Germline CDR1 DFQATT, CDR2 SNEGSKA (reference sequence). Trimming pared 3 bases from V and 3 bases from J, leaving 17 bases between. The CDR3 is CSARVMGLGDTGELFF. CDR3 bases: TGCAGTGCTAGGGTCATGGGGCTCGGGGACACCGGGGAGCTGTTTTTT.

This clonotype was detected ten times or more. The junction does not match germline at one end; this may be a read error. Written as DNA, the CDR3 is TGTGCCAGCAGAGAAGGGACAGGGCGGAGGAGCAATCAGCCCCAGCATTTT. This translates into CASREGTGRRSNQPQHF. This chain uses TRBV6-1 with TRBJ1-5; TRBD1 matches at 9 bases. Germline V gene sequence: CDR1 MNHNS, CDR2 SASEGT. There are 17 residues in the CDR3.

This clonotype was detected ten times or more. V usage is TRBV2 and J usage is TRBJ1-2, with 8 bases lining up with TRBD1. This CDR3 has 13 amino acids. Losses at the gene ends were 4 bases for V and 7 bases for J; bases not matched to a gene: 5. The V gene's germline CDR1 is SNHLY and CDR2 FYNNEI. The CDR3: CASSGTGISGYTF. The CDR3 DNA sequence: TGTGCCAGCAGTGGGACAGGGATTAGTGGCTACACCTTC.